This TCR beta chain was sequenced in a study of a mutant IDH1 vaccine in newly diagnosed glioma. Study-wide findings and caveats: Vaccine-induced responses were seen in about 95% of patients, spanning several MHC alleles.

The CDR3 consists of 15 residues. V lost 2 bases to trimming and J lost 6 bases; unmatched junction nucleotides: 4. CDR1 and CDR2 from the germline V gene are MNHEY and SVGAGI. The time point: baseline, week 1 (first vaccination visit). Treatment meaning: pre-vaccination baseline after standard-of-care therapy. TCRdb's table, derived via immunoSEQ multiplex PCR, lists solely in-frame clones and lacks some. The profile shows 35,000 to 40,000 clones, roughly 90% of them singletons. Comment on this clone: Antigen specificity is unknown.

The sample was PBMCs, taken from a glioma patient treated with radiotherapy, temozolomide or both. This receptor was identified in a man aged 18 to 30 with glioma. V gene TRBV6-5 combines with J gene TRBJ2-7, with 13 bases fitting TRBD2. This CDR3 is CASSYIGTSGTEQYF. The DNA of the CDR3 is TGTGCCAGCAGTTACATAGGGACTAGCGGGACCGAGCAGTACTTC.